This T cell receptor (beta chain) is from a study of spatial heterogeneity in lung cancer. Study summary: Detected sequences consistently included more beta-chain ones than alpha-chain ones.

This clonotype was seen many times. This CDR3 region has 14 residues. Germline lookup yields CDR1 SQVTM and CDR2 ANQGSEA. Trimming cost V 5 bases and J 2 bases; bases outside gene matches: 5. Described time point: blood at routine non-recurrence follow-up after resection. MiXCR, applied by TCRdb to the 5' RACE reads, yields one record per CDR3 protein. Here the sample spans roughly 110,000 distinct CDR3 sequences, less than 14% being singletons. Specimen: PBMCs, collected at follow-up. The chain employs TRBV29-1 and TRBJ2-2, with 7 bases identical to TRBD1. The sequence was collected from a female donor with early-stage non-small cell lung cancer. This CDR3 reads CSVLRQGNTGELFF. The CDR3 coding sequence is TGCAGCGTTCTTAGACAGGGTAACACCGGGGAGCTGTTTTTT.